The next 17 T cell receptor beta chains were all read from a single sample in a study of T-cell reconstitution after alpha-beta-depleted transplantation in children (dated by TCRdb to 2016 to 2017). The library relied on PCR. TCRdb records Illumina HiSeq 2500 as the sequencer. To normalize quantification of the TCRbeta repertoire, the TCR libraries were built with molecular barcoding that relied on unique molecular identifiers. TCRdb cleaned the public reads at Q25 with fastp, built clones with MiXCR and kept in-frame beta chains. Every distinct CDR3 protein forms one entry, paired with its most common genes and DNA. A total of around 400,000 distinct CDR3 sequences appear in this sample, roughly a tenth of them only once. Clones ranked in the top ten supply 4.5% to 6% of the sample. The sample here was PBMCs from the stem cell graft donor, taken from the stem cell graft. These receptors were obtained from a human donor who donated a stem cell graft to a child with acute myeloid leukemia.

CDR3 in DNA: TGTGCCAGCAGCCCGGACAGGGGCTCCTACAATGAGCAGTTCTTC. It codes for CASSPDRGSYNEQFF. The V and J genes are TRBV3-1 and TRBJ2-1; 9 nucleotides agree with TRBD1. Looked up from germline, CDR1 is LGHDT and CDR2 is YNNKEL (reference sequence). Trimming at V came to 4 bases and at J to 0 bases, leaving 1 base not matched to a gene. The CDR3 sequence is 15 residues long.

This clonotype was counted at least ten times. The V call is TRBV20-1, the J call TRBJ1-5; D unresolved. The germline V gene encodes CDR1 DFQATT and CDR2 SNEGSKA (reference sequence). There are 13 residues in the CDR3. The CDR3 nucleotides read TGCAGCATAGAGGCAGGCAGCAATCAGCCCCAGCATTTT. This encodes CSIEAGSNQPQHF.

This clonotype was counted between two and nine times. This chain connects TRBV20-1 to TRBJ2-5; D is unclear. The CDR3 runs to 14 residues. Trimming removed 0 bases from V and 2 bases from J, with 10 bases in between. Germline-derived CDR1 and CDR2 are DFQATT and SNEGSKA (reference sequence). CDR3 sequence reads: CSARDITEQETQYF. The CDR3 DNA reads TGCAGTGCTAGAGATATAACAGAACAAGAGACCCAGTACTTC.

The DNA of the CDR3 is TGCAGTGCTAAAACGACAGGGGACTATGGCTACACCTTC. Translation gives CSAKTTGDYGYTF. The chain links TRBV20-1 to TRBJ1-2; 8 bases are a match to TRBD1. This CDR3 spans 13 amino acids. Germline-derived CDR1 and CDR2 are DFQATT and SNEGSKA (reference sequence). V trimming: 4 bases; J trimming: 3 bases; junction bases outside the gene matches: 4.

Only a few counts were recorded for this clonotype. V is TRBV4-3 and J is TRBJ1-2; no clear D. This CDR3 region has 13 residues. V gave up 0 bases and J gave up 5 bases, with 7 bases separating them. Per the germline V gene, CDR1 is LGHNA and CDR2 is YSLEER. In DNA, the CDR3 is TGCGCCAGCAGCCAAGACGGCCGGTATGGCTACACCTTC. Translating gives CASSQDGRYGYTF.

This clonotype occurred many times. CDR3 nucleotide sequence: TGTGCCAGCAGTTTCGGCAGGGGGCCGACAGATACGCAGTATTTT. Translating gives CASSFGRGPTDTQYF. The chain couples TRBV27 to TRBJ2-3; TRBD1 matches at 8 bases. The ends lost 3 bases at V and 3 bases at J; junction bases unmatched: 5. Germline assignment: CDR1 MNHEY and CDR2 SMNVEV (reference sequence). The CDR3 totals 15 residues.

This clonotype has a handful of counts. This chain connects TRBV7-3 to TRBJ2-1; the match to TRBD2 covers 9 bases. The germline CDR1 and CDR2 sequences are SGHTA and FQGTGA. The junction had 10 bases not matched to a gene; V was cut back by 1 base and J by 9 bases. The CDR3 spans 16 residues. CDR3 protein: CASSLISSRGGSEQFF. The DNA of the CDR3 is TGTGCCAGCAGCTTAATAAGCTCGCGGGGGGGCAGTGAGCAGTTCTTC.

The chain combines TRBV11-2 with TRBJ2-2; D might be TRBD1 (5 bases). The CDR3 runs to 18 residues. The V gene lost 2 bases and the J gene lost 0 bases, with 16 bases spanning the gap. The germline gives CDR1 SGHAT, CDR2 FQNNGV. This CDR3 reads CASSLRGLHNANTGELFF. For the CDR3, the DNA is TGTGCCAGCAGCTTAAGGGGATTACACAACGCGAACACCGGGGAGCTGTTTTTT. Variable domain in full (rest from reference TRBV11-2 and TRBJ2-2): EAGVAQSPRYKIIEKRQSVAFWCNPISGHATLYWYQQILGQGPKLLIQFQNNGVVDDSQLPKDRFSAERLKGVDSTLKIQPAKLEDSAVYLCASSLRGLHNANTGELFFGEGSRLTVL.

This clonotype has more than one count but fewer than ten. The gene calls are TRBV4-3 and TRBJ2-2; D gene ambiguous. This CDR3 is built from 13 residues. In germline, CDR1 is LGHNA, CDR2 YSLEER. V lost 0 bases, J lost 6 bases, and 5 bases lay in between. This CDR3 reads CASSQDSPGELFF. For the CDR3, the DNA is TGCGCCAGCAGCCAAGATTCCCCCGGGGAGCTGTTTTTT.

This clonotype was picked up a small number of times. V and J are TRBV27 and TRBJ2-1; 7 bases match TRBD2. Trimming cost V 10 bases and J 7 bases; bases outside gene matches: 4. The CDR3 totals 11 residues. Germline V lookup: CDR1 MNHEY, CDR2 SMNVEV (reference sequence). This chain's CDR3 is CATVGGNEQFF. For the CDR3, the DNA is TGTGCCACCGTGGGAGGGAATGAGCAGTTCTTC.

In its sample, this clonotype was seen a few times. The J gene is TRBJ2-2, the V gene TRBV7-2; tentatively, D is TRBD1 (5 bases). In germline, CDR1 is SGHTA, CDR2 FQGNSA. V shed 2 bases and J shed 0 bases, with 7 bases lying between them. This CDR3 spans 15 amino acids. In DNA, the CDR3 is TGTGCCAGCAGCTTAACAGGAACGAACACCGGGGAGCTGTTTTTT. Protein product: CASSLTGTNTGELFF. Full variable domain (missing parts from reference TRBV7-2 and TRBJ2-2): GAGVSQSPSNKVTEKGKDVELRCDPISGHTALYWYRQSLGQGLEFLIYFQGNSAPDKSGLPSDRFSAERTGGSVSTLTIQRTQQEDSAVYLCASSLTGTNTGELFFGEGSRLTVL.

This clonotype was recorded at least ten times. The gene calls are TRBV20-1 and TRBJ2-1, with 8 bases that match TRBD2. Per germline, CDR1 DFQATT and CDR2 SNEGSKA (reference sequence). V shed 6 bases, J shed 5 bases, and the junction held 12 bases outside the gene matches. The CDR3 sequence is 15 residues long. CDR3 DNA sequence: TGCAGTGCCCTTACCGGGAGGGCCCCTCACAATGAGCAGTTCTTC. It codes for CSALTGRAPHNEQFF.

This clonotype was counted between two and nine times. V and J are TRBV5-1 and TRBJ2-2, with 8 nucleotides matching TRBD2. CDR3 length: 15 amino acids. Germline V lookup: CDR1 SGHRS, CDR2 YFSETQ. The V segment lost 0 bases and the J segment 5 bases; nucleotides outside the gene matches: 3. The CDR3 sequence is CASSLAVAGTGELFF. CDR3 nucleotides: TGCGCCAGCAGCTTGGCTGTAGCGGGGACCGGGGAGCTGTTTTTT.

This clonotype was recorded many times. The J gene is TRBJ2-3, the V gene TRBV14; D is uncertain. CDR1 is SGHDN, CDR2 FVKESK, per germline. The CDR3 has 14 amino acids. Trimming stripped 1 base from V and 0 bases from J, with 5 bases between. The CDR3 region is CASSQVTSTDTQYF. In DNA, the CDR3 is TGTGCCAGCAGCCAAGTTACCAGCACAGATACGCAGTATTTT.

In this sample, this clonotype turned up a few times. CDR3 protein: CASSGLAGGTGLAKNIQYF. DNA for the CDR3: TGTGCCAGCAGTGGTTTAGCGGGGGGAACCGGACTAGCCAAAAACATTCAGTACTTC. This sequence joins TRBV25-1 and TRBJ2-4, with TRBD2 matching over 10 bases. The V gene's germline CDR1 is MGHDK and CDR2 SYGVNS. CDR3 size: 19 residues. The ends lost 4 bases at V and 0 bases at J; junction bases unmatched: 12.

This clonotype was detected a few times. This rearrangement joins TRBV20-1 to TRBJ1-4, with 9 positions matching TRBD1. This CDR3 is built from 15 residues. Losses at the gene ends were 2 bases for V and 7 bases for J; bases not matched to a gene: 8. Germline CDR1 is DFQATT and CDR2 is SNEGSKA (reference sequence). Here the CDR3 DNA reads TGCAGTGCTAGATCAGCGGACAGGGGCGGTGAAAAACTGTTTTTT. Protein product: CSARSADRGGEKLFF.

This clonotype was detected a few times. The CDR3 spells CSCRAGQLLTDTQYF. As DNA, the CDR3 is TGCAGCTGCCGAGCCGGACAGCTACTCACAGATACGCAGTATTTT. The chain combines TRBV29-1 with TRBJ2-3; the D gene is possibly TRBD1 (6 bases). Germline CDR1 reads SQVTM; CDR2 reads ANQGSEA. The ends were cut back, 8 bases at V and 2 bases at J, with 20 bases in the middle. The CDR3 extends over 15 amino acids.